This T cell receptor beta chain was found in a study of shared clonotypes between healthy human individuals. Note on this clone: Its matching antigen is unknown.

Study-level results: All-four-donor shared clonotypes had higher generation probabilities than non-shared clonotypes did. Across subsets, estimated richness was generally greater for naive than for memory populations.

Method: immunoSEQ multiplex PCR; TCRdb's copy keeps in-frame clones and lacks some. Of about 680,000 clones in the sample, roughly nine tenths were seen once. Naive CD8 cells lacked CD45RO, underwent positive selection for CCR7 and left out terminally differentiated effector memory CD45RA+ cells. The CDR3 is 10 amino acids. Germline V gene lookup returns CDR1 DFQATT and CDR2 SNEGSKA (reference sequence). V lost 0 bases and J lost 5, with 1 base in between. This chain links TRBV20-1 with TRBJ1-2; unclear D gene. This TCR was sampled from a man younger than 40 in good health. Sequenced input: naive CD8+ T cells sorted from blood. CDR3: CSARDYGYTF. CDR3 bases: TGCAGTGCTAGAGATTATGGCTACACCTTC.